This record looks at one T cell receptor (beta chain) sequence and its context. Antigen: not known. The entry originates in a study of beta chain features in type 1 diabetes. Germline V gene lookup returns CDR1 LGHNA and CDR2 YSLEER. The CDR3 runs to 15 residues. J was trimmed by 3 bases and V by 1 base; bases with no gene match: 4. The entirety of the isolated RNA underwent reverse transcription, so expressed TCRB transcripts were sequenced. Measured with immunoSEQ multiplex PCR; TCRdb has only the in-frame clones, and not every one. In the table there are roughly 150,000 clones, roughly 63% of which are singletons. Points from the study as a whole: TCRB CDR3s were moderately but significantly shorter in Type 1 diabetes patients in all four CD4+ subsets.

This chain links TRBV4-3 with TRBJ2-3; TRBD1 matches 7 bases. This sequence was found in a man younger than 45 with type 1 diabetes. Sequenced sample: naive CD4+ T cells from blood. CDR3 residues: CASSQGQGVTDTQYF. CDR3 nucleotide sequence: TGCGCCAGCAGCCAAGGACAGGGCGTGACAGATACGCAGTATTTT.